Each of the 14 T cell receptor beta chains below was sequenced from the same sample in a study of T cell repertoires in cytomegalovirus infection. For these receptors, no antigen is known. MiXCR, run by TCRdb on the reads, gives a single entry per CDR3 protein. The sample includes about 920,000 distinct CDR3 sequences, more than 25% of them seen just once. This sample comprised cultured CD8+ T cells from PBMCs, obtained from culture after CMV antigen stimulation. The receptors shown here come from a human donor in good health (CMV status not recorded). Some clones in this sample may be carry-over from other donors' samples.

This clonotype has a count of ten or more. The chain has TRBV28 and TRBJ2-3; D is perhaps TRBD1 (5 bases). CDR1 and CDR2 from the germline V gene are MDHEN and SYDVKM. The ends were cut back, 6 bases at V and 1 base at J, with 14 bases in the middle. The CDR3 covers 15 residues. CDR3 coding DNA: TGTGCCAGCAGAAAAGGGGCACACCGCACAGATACGCAGTATTTT. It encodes CASRKGAHRTDTQYF.

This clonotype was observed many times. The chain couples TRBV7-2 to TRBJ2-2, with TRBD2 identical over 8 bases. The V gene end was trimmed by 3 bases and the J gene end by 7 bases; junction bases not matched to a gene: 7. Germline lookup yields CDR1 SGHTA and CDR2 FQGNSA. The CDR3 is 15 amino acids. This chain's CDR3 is CASSFLSGGGGELFF. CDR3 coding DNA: TGTGCCAGCAGCTTCTTGAGCGGGGGTGGCGGGGAGCTGTTTTTT.

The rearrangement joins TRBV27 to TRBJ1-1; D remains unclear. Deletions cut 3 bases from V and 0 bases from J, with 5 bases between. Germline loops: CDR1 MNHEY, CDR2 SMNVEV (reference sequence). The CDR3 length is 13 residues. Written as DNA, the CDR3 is TGTGCCAGCAGTTTTGTTATGAACACTGAAGCTTTCTTT. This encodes CASSFVMNTEAFF.

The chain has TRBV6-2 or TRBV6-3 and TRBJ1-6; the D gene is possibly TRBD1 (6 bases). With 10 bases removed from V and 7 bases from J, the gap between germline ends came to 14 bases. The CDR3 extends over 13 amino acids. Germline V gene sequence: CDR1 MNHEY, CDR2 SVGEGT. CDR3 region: CAIEQGGNSPLHF. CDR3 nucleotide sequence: TGTGCCATCGAACAGGGAGGCAATTCACCCCTCCACTTT.

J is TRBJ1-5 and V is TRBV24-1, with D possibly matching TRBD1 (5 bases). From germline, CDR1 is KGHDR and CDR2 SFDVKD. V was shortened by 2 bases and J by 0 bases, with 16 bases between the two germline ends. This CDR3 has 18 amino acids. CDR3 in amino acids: CATSDWSGTYYSNQPQHF. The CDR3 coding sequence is TGTGCCACCAGTGATTGGTCCGGGACGTACTATAGCAATCAGCCCCAGCATTTT.

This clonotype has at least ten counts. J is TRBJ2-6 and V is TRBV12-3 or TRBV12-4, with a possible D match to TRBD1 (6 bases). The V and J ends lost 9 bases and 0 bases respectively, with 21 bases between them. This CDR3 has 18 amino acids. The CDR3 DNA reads TGTGCCAGAACAGTGTCGGTGGACAGATCCTCTGGGGCCAACGTCCTGACTTTC. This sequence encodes CARTVSVDRSSGANVLTF.

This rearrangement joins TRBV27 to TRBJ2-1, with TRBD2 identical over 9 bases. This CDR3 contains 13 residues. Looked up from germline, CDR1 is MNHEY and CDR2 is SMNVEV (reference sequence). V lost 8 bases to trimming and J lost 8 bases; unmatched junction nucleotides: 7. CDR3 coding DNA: TGTGCCAGCCGCAGCGGGGGGAACTATGAGCAGTTCTTC. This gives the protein CASRSGGNYEQFF.

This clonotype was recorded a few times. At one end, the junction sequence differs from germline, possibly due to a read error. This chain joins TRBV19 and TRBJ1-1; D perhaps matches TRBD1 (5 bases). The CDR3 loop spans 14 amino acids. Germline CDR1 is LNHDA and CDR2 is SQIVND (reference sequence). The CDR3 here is CASSIDGGNPEAFF. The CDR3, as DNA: TGTGCCAGTAGTATAGATGGGGGGAACCCTGAAGCTTTCTTT.

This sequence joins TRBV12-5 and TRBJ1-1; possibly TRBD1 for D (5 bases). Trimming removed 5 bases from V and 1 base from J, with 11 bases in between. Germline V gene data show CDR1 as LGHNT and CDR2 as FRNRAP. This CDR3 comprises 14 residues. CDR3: CASGLGRRNTEAFF. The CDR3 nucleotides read TGTGCTAGTGGTCTGGGACGTAGGAACACTGAAGCTTTCTTT.

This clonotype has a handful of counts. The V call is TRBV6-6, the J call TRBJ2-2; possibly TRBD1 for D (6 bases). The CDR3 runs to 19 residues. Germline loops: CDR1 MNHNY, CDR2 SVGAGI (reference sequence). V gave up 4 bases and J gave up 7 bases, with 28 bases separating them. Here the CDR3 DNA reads TGTGCCAGCAGTTCCAACCCCGGGACAAGCAGGACCCACAGCGGGGAGCTGTTTTTT. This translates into CASSSNPGTSRTHSGELFF.

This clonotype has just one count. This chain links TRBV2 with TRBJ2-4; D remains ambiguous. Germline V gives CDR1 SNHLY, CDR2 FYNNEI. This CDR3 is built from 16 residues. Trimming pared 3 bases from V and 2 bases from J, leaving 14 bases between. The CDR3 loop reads CASSDVGYGTKNIQYF. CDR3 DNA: TGTGCCAGCAGTGACGTTGGGTATGGGACCAAAAACATTCAGTACTTC.

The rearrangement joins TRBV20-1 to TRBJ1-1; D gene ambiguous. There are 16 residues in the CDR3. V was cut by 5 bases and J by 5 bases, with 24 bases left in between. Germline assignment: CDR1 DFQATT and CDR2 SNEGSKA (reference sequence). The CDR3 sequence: CSAPRLLLSGWTEAFF. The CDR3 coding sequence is TGCAGTGCTCCGAGACTCCTCCTCAGCGGCTGGACTGAAGCTTTCTTT.

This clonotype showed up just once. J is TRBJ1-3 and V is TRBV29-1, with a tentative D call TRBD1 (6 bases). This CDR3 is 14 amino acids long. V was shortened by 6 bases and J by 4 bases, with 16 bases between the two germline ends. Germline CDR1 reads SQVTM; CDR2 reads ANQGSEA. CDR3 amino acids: CSVLNREEGNTIYF. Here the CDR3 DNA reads TGCAGCGTGCTCAACAGGGAAGAAGGAAACACCATATATTTT.

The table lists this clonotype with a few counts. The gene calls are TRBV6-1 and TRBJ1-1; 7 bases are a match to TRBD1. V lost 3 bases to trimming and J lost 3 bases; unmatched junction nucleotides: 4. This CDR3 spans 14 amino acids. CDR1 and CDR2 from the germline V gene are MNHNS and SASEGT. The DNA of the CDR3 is TGTGCCAGCAGTGATACAGGGGTTTACACTGAAGCTTTCTTT. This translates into CASSDTGVYTEAFF.